Only a few counts were recorded for the clone carrying this TCR beta chain. The germline V and J ends were trimmed by 3 bases and 4 bases, with 17 bases remaining between them. This CDR3 is built from 16 residues. Per the germline V gene, CDR1 is MNHNS and CDR2 is SASEGT. The record originates from a study of somatic mutations in cytotoxic T cells in rheumatoid arthritis. Study-level background: Certain V beta antibody-stained T-cell populations, V beta1+ cells sequenced for TCRB among them, were flow-sorted to nearly 100% purity.

Generated by immunoSEQ multiplex PCR, the TCRdb table keeps only in-frame clones and is missing some. Of about 6,700 clones listed, around 79% were seen once; the top ten hold 30% to 45%. Sample: CD8+ T cells sorted from blood. This sequence joins TRBV6-1 and TRBJ2-3; TRBD2 might be the D (7 bases). The sequence derives from a woman in her sixties or seventies in good health. This chain's CDR3 is CASSEVPGGPADTQYF. In DNA form, the CDR3 reads TGTGCCAGCAGTGAGGTGCCCGGGGGGCCCGCAGATACGCAGTATTTT.